The T cell receptor beta chain described here comes from a study of blood T cell repertoires in COVID-19. Study-level information: T cells, B-cell-depleted T cells, or PBMCs supplied cDNA or gDNA.

Germline assignment: CDR1 LNHNV and CDR2 YYDKDF (reference sequence). This CDR3 is built from 18 residues. After removal of 3 bases from V and 4 bases from J, the junction contained 10 bases not matched to a gene. Original handling: Counts of nucleated cells, estimated from reference gene primer amplification, were obtained. This table comes from immunoSEQ multiplex PCR, and its TCRdb copy is limited to in-frame clones, with some not included. V and J calls and clone size are copied from that table; D and trimming were computed from the DNA. The table includes around 130,000 clones, 70% to 85% detected once.

Input material: peripheral blood. V usage is TRBV15 and J usage is TRBJ2-2; 11 bases fit TRBD1. The sequence was collected from a woman in her 50s with acute or convalescent COVID-19. Here the CDR3 reads CATSSQLTGTGGTGELFF. The CDR3 DNA reads as TGTGCCACCAGCAGCCAACTGACAGGGACAGGGGGCACCGGGGAGCTGTTTTTT.